This TCR beta chain derives from a study of graft-versus-host responses after intestinal transplantation. Study overall: Among the recipients, transplants were multivisceral, liver-intestinal, or isolated intestinal. The recipients all started with anti-thymocyte globulin induction and then took tacrolimus and steroids for 2 to 3 years.

The data were produced by immunoSEQ multiplex PCR, yet TCRdb's version contains in-frame clones alone and is incomplete. Of some 93,000 clones in the sample, roughly nine tenths were seen once. Germline V gene data show CDR1 as GTSNPN and CDR2 as SVGIG (reference sequence). V lost 1 base, J lost 2 bases, and 9 bases lay in between. This CDR3 spans 15 amino acids. As for this clone: Its specificity is not known.

Regarding the study as a whole: Elevated graft-versus-host to host-versus-graft clonal ratios in allografts were recorded for patients with graft-donor T cell macrochimerism. Analysis identified GvH clones in recipient marrow, with some appearing first in ileum or blood.

The chain links TRBV30 to TRBJ2-6, with D perhaps matching TRBD1 (5 bases). This receptor was taken from a human donor who received an intestinal transplant. This specimen consisted of unstimulated CD8+ T cells sorted from spleen or lymph node cells, obtained before intestinal transplant. CDR3 in amino acids: CAWSAGKTGANVLTF. CDR3 sequence (DNA): TGTGCCTGGAGTGCAGGGAAAACTGGGGCCAACGTCCTGACTTTC.